The rows below give T cell receptor beta chains drawn from one sample of a study. A single record per CDR3 protein comes from TCRdb applying MiXCR to the 5' RACE reads. This sample has just over 60,000 distinct CDR3 sequences, with 25% to 30% found just once. The sequenced sample was tumor-infiltrating naive CD4+ T cells sorted from the breast tumor. Receptors were obtained from a female donor with breast cancer. Both conserved end residues are part of each CDR3. Each record gives: J gene, D gene, V gene, clone size, CDR3 DNA, CDR3 protein. D genes are given only for firm matches. The size entry is marked missing in some rows and otherwise reads once, few, many or a size class.

>TRBJ1-1|.|TRBV6-1|few
TGTGCCAGCAGTGAGGGGAAGGAGGCTGAAGCTTTCTTT
CASSEGKEAEAFF
>TRBJ2-1|TRBD2|TRBV7-3|.
TGTGCCAGCAGCTTACGTGGGAGGGCCAATGAGCAGTTCTTC
CASSLRGRANEQFF
>TRBJ2-1|TRBD2|TRBV12-3/TRBV12-4|few
TGTGCCAGCACCTACACTGGCGGGGGGATTCCGTTCTTC
CASTYTGGGIPFF
>TRBJ1-1|.|TRBV20-1|many
TGCAGTGCGTGGACTTTTGGGGCTTTCTTT
CSAWTFGAFF
>TRBJ1-5|.|TRBV7-2|.
TGTGCCAGCAGCTTGGCAGGTCGCAATCAGCCCCAGCATTTT
CASSLAGRNQPQHF
>TRBJ1-2|.|TRBV4-1|few
TGCGCCAGCAGCCAAGTCGACAGCCGAGAGGGCTACACCTTC
CASSQVDSREGYTF
>TRBJ2-2|TRBD2|TRBV5-4|few
TGTGCCAGCAGCCTACTAGCGGGAGTTACCACCGGGGAGCTGTTTTTT
CASSLLAGVTTGELFF
>TRBJ1-2|.|TRBV28|many
TGTGCCAGCAGCTCATCTAACTATGGCTACACCTTC
CASSSSNYGYTF
>TRBJ1-2|TRBD1|TRBV7-3|.
TGTGCCAGCAGCTTGGGACAGCCCCCTAAGCGATACACCTTC
CASSLGQPPKRYTF
>TRBJ1-1|.|TRBV4-1|many
TGCGCCAGCAGCCAAGCAAATTTTGGGACTTCGAACACTGAAGCTTTCTTT
CASSQANFGTSNTEAFF
>TRBJ2-2|TRBD2|TRBV9|.
TGTGCCAGCAGCGACCCAGGGGCGGCTAGCGGGAGGTGGACCGGGGAGCTGTTTTTT
CASSDPGAASGRWTGELFF
>TRBJ2-5|.|TRBV10-1|.
TGCGCCAGCACGCGAAGGCAGCTACAAGAGACCCAGTACTTC
CASTRRQLQETQYF
>TRBJ2-5|.|TRBV7-8|many
TGTGCCAGCAGCCGCCTCATTAGGGGGGAGACCCAGTACTTC
CASSRLIRGETQYF
>TRBJ2-7|.|TRBV11-2|few
TGTGCCAGCAGCAAACGCCCAGGGAGCGAGCAGTACTTC
CASSKRPGSEQYF
>TRBJ2-5|TRBD2|TRBV7-2|few
TGTGCCAGCAGCCCCGTCGGGGGGTGGGAGACCCAGTACTTC
CASSPVGGWETQYF
>TRBJ1-4|.|TRBV6-5|few
TGTGCCAGCAGACGGACAGCTAGTAATGAAAAACTGTTTTTT
CASRRTASNEKLFF
>TRBJ2-7|TRBD2|TRBV7-2|many
TGTGCCAGCAGCTTAGACGCGGGAGGCTCCTACGAGCAGTACTTC
CASSLDAGGSYEQYF
>TRBJ2-7|.|TRBV20-1|.
TGCAGTGCATCAAGGACCTCCTACGAGCAGTACTTC
CSASRTSYEQYF
>TRBJ1-3|.|TRBV12-3/TRBV12-4|.
TGTGCCAGCACCCGACCCTCTGGAAACACCATATATTTT
CASTRPSGNTIYF
>TRBJ2-1|TRBD2|TRBV12-3/TRBV12-4|few
TGTGCCAGCAGCGCCCTGACTAGCGTTAGTGAGCAGTTCTTC
CASSALTSVSEQFF
>TRBJ2-5|.|TRBV7-2|.
TGTGCCAGCAGCTTAGAGACACTTCTAGGGGAGACCCAGTACTTC
CASSLETLLGETQYF
>TRBJ2-6|TRBD2|TRBV7-6|.
TGTGCCAGCAGCTTAAAAGCGGGAGGGCTGTCTGGGGCCAACGTCCTGACTTTC
CASSLKAGGLSGANVLTF
>TRBJ1-1|.|TRBV5-6|.
TGTGCCAGCAGCCCCCTAGATCGGGGTGATACGGCGGCTTTCTTT
CASSPLDRGDTAAFF
>TRBJ2-5|TRBD1|TRBV7-3|many
TGTGCCAGCAGCGGAGACAGGGGAGAGACCCAGTACTTC
CASSGDRGETQYF
>TRBJ1-1|.|TRBV5-1|.
TGCGCCAGCGGCTTGATGATCGGGGGTCCGGGGACTGAAGCTTTCTTT
CASGLMIGGPGTEAFF
>TRBJ1-1|.|TRBV29-1|few
TGCAGCGTTGGTCTTAGGGACACTGAAGCTTTCTTT
CSVGLRDTEAFF
>TRBJ2-1|TRBD2|TRBV7-2|.
TGTGCCAGCGGCTTAGGAAGGACTAGCGGGAGCTTGGGGCAGTTCTTC
CASGLGRTSGSLGQFF
>TRBJ2-3|TRBD2|TRBV4-2|.
TGTGCCAGCAGCCAAGTAGGCCAGGGAGGGCATACGCAGTATTTT
CASSQVGQGGHTQYF
>TRBJ2-3|TRBD1|TRBV12-3/TRBV12-4|.
TGTGCCAGCAGCGAGCTTCCGGGACAGGGGGACACAGATACGCAGTATTTT
CASSELPGQGDTDTQYF
>TRBJ2-7|.|TRBV6-1|.
TGTGCCAGCGGTGAACTCGCGATCGAGCAGTACTTC
CASGELAIEQYF
>TRBJ2-7|.|TRBV9|.
TGTGCCAGCAGCGTAGACCACAGCTCCTACGAGCAGTACTTC
CASSVDHSSYEQYF
>TRBJ2-4|.|TRBV13|.
TGTGCCAGCAGCTTAACCGCCTATAACAAAAACGTTCAGTACTTC
CASSLTAYNKNVQYF
>TRBJ2-1|.|TRBV5-1|many
TGCGCCAGCAGCCGCTCCCTGTACAATGAGCAGTTCTTC
CASSRSLYNEQFF
>TRBJ2-4|TRBD2|TRBV3-1|few
TGTGCCAGCAGCCCCGGGACTAGCGGGAGATGGGGGAACATTCAGTACTTC
CASSPGTSGRWGNIQYF
>TRBJ1-1|.|TRBV7-2|.
TGTGCCAGCAGCTTAGGGGCTACCACTGAAGCTTTCTTT
CASSLGATTEAFF
>TRBJ1-1|.|TRBV6-5|.
TGTGCCAGCAGTTACTCCACGAACACTGAAGCTTTCTTT
CASSYSTNTEAFF
>TRBJ2-7|TRBD2|TRBV9|.
TGTGCCAGCAGCGTAACCGGGACTAGGATCGGCGAGCAGTACTTC
CASSVTGTRIGEQYF
>TRBJ2-6|TRBD1|TRBV6-1|.
TGTGCCAGCAGTGTAGTCCCGGGACAGGGGACGACGGGGGCCAACGTCCTGACTTTC
CASSVVPGQGTTGANVLTF
>TRBJ2-3|TRBD2|TRBV20-1|.
TGCAGTGCTAGAGCGGGGCTGCTAGCGGGGGGACCCTTAAGCACAGATACGCAGTATTTT
CSARAGLLAGGPLSTDTQYF
>TRBJ2-3|.|TRBV11-1|.
TGTGCCAGCAGCTCCGGGCCGCGAAGGGGCACAGATACGCAGTATTTT
CASSSGPRRGTDTQYF